This T cell receptor (beta chain) appears in the sequencing data of a study of shared clonotypes between healthy human individuals. Study-wide results and limits: Clonotypes shared by all four donors outscored non-shared clonotypes in generation probability. The study sampled only blood, and tissue repertoires likely differ. The study's rarefaction showed incomplete sorted-subset sequencing despite large depth.

Per germline, CDR1 MDHEN and CDR2 SYDVKM. This CDR3 region has 19 residues. Trimming at V came to 2 bases and at J to 2 bases, leaving 13 bases not matched to a gene. Clones were read by immunoSEQ multiplex PCR, and TCRdb kept only the in-frame ones, dropping some. The repertoire holds approximately 980,000 clones, with 60% to 85% as singletons. In the case of this clone: What it binds is not known.

Partitioning of CD4+ cells yielded a CD45RA+ naive subset and a CD45RA-negative memory subset. This chain connects TRBV28 to TRBJ2-3; TRBD2 agrees at 10 bases. This TCR was recovered from a man in his late teens or twenties in good health. Sequencing used memory CD4+ T cells sorted from blood. Subset meaning: CD45RA-negative fraction. In DNA form, the CDR3 reads TGTGCCAGCAGTTTAAATCCAGGTGTGGGGACTAGCGACACAGATACGCAGTATTTT. It codes for CASSLNPGVGTSDTDTQYF.